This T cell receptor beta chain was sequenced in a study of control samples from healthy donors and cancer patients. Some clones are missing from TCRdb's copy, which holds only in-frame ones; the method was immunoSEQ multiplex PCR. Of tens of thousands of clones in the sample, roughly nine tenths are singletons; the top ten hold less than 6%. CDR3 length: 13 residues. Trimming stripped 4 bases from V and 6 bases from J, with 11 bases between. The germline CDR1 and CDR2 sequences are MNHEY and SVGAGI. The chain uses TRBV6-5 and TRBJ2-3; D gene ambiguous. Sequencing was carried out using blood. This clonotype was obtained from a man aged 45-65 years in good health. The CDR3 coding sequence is TGTGCCAGCAGTTCACTGACCGCCGATACGCAGTATTTT. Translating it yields CASSSLTADTQYF.